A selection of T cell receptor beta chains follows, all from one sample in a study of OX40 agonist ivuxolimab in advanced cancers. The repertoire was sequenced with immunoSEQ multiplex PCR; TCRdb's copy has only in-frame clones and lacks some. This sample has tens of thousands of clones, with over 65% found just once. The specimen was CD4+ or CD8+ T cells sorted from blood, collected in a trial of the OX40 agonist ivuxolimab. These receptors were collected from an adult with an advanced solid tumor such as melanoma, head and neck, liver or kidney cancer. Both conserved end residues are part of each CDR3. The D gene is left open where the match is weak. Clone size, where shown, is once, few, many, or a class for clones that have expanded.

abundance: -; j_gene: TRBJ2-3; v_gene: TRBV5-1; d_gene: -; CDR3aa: CASSLLGPSTDTQYF; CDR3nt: TGCGCCAGCAGCTTGTTAGGTCCTAGCACAGATACGCAGTATTTT
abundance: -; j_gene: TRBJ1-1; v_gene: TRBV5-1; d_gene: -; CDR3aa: CASSLVQGNTEAFF; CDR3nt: TGCGCCAGCAGCTTGGTTCAGGGGAACACTGAAGCTTTCTTT
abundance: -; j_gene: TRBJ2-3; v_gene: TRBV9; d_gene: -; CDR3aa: CASSPSGPRRDTQYF; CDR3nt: TGTGCCAGCAGCCCCTCAGGACCCCGCAGAGATACGCAGTATTTT
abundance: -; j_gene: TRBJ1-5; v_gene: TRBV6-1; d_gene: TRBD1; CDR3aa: CASSLTGTGNQPQHF; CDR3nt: TGTGCCAGCAGTCTGACAGGGACGGGCAATCAGCCCCAGCATTTT
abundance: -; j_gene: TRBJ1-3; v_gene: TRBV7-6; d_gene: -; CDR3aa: CASSLGVGASSGNTIYF; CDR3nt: TGTGCCAGCAGCTTAGGGGTAGGGGCGAGCTCTGGAAACACCATATATTTT
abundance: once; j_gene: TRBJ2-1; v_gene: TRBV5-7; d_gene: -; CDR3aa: CASSLGGASYNEQFF; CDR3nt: TGTGCCAGCAGCTTGGGGGGGGCTTCCTACAATGAGCAGTTCTTC
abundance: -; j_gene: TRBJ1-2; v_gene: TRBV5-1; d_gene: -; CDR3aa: CASSDASLSSNYGYTF; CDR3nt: TGCGCCAGCAGTGACGCCAGCCTCTCCTCTAACTATGGCTACACCTTC
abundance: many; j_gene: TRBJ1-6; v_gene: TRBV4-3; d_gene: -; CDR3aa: CASSQDGLVYNSPLHF; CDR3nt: TGCGCCAGCAGCCAAGATGGACTGGTTTATAATTCACCCCTCCACTTT
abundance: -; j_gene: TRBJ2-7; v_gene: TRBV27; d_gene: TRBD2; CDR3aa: CASSLSAGEASYEQYF; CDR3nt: TGTGCCAGCAGTTTATCTGCGGGGGAGGCCTCCTACGAGCAGTACTTC
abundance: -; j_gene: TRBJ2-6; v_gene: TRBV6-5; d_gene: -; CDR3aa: CASTGRGLGANVLTF; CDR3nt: TGTGCCAGCACAGGCCGGGGGCTCGGGGCCAACGTCCTGACTTTC
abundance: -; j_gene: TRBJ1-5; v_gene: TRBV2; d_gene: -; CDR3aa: CASRLSDGSRRHF; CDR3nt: TGTGCCAGCAGGTTATCGGACGGATCCCGCCGGCATTTT
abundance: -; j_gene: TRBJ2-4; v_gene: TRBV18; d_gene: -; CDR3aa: CASSPLGTPNIQYF; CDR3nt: TGTGCCAGCTCACCACTGGGGACTCCAAACATTCAGTACTTC
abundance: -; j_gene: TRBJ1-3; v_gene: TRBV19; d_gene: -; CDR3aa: CASSIGDNSGNTIYF; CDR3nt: TGTGCCAGTAGTATAGGGGACAACTCTGGAAACACCATATATTTT
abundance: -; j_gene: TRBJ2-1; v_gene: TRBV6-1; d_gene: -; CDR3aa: CASSARSPGAYEQFF; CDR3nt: TGTGCCAGCAGTGCTAGGTCCCCCGGAGCGTATGAGCAGTTCTTC
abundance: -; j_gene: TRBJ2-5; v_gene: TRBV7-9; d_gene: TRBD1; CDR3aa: CASSWDSREETQYF; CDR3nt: TGTGCCAGCAGCTGGGACAGTAGGGAAGAGACCCAGTACTTC
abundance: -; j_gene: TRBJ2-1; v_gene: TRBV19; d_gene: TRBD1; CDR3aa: CASSIGQGIEFF; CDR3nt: TGTGCCAGTAGTATTGGACAGGGTATTGAGTTCTTC
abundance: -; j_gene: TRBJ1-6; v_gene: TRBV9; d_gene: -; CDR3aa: CASSEQGRDSPLHF; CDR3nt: TGTGCCAGCAGCGAACAGGGTAGGGACTCACCCCTCCACTTT
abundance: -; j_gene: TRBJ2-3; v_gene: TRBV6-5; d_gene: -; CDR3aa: CASTPGGTDTQYF; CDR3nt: TGTGCCAGCACCCCGGGGGGCACAGATACGCAGTATTTT
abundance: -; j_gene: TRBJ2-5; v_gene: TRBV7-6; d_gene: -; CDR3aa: CASSLGVGETQYF; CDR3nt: TGTGCCAGCAGCTTAGGGGTGGGGGAGACCCAGTACTTC
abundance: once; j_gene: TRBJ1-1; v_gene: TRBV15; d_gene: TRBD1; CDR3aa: CATSRVSRGFSKDTEAFF; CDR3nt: TGTGCCACCAGCAGAGTTAGCAGGGGGTTCTCTAAGGACACTGAAGCTTTCTTT